Below, one T cell receptor beta chain is given with its context. Its antigen is not identified. The data stem from a study of T cell responses to AZD1222 COVID-19 vaccine. Notes on the study in general: Spike regions recognized by vaccine-associated CD4 TCRs spanned the protein, led by 160-218 and 743-854. Reportedly, nearly half of unique spike TCRs recognized epitopes outside B.1.351/B.1.1.7 mutations. The donor group comprised mostly white British people and more females; the analysis possibly underestimated clonal diversity. At baseline, seropositivity was found in only five or six AZD1222 recipients.

Generated by immunoSEQ multiplex PCR, the TCRdb table keeps only in-frame clones and is missing some. The top ten clones hold 21% of a sample with tens of thousands of clones, less than 90% of them seen once. Germline loops: CDR1 LNHDA, CDR2 SQIVND (reference sequence). This CDR3 spans 14 amino acids. Trimming stripped 4 bases from V and 7 bases from J, with 14 bases between. The chain carries TRBV19 and TRBJ1-5; D possibly corresponds to TRBD1 (5 bases). The clonotype was recovered from an adult in good health. The sample in question was peripheral blood, obtained on day 0 of AZD1222 vaccination. CDR3 nucleotides: TGTGCCAGTAGTAGTGGGGGAGGATGGCAGCCCCAGCATTTT. Its translation: CASSSGGGWQPQHF.